These 6 T cell receptor beta chains were sequenced from one sample in a study of blood T cell repertoires in COVID-19. Assay used: immunoSEQ multiplex PCR; TCRdb lists only in-frame clones, some missing. Of 300,000 to 350,000 clones listed, about nine tenths are singletons. Sequencing used peripheral blood. These receptors were collected from a woman between 65 and 79 years old with COVID-19, enrolled during active disease.

This clone was counted between two and nine times. The gene calls are TRBV18 and TRBJ2-1; 9 bases map to TRBD1. Losses at the gene ends were 5 bases for V and 6 bases for J; bases not matched to a gene: 11. The CDR3 totals 16 residues. Germline assignment: CDR1 KGHSH and CDR2 LQKENI. The CDR3 DNA is TGTGCCAGCTCATCTTCAACCGGGACAGGGTTCAATGAGCAGTTCTTC. This gives the protein CASSSSTGTGFNEQFF.

The chain recombines TRBV6-5 with TRBJ1-5; TRBD1 matches at 8 bases. Per germline, CDR1 MNHEY and CDR2 SVGAGI. The trim removed 2 bases at V and 7 bases at J, leaving 4 bases unmatched. This CDR3 spans 14 amino acids. The CDR3 spells CASSYDRGRQPQHF. CDR3 DNA sequence: TGTGCCAGCAGTTACGACAGGGGAAGGCAGCCCCAGCATTTT.

This sequence joins TRBV7-9 and TRBJ2-7; a weak D match, TRBD1 (5 bases). This CDR3 has 12 residues. Germline assignment: CDR1 SEHNR and CDR2 FQNEAQ (reference sequence). V shed 5 bases and J shed 2 bases, with 7 bases lying between them. CDR3 protein: CASSMDTYEQYF. Here the CDR3 DNA reads TGTGCCAGCAGCATGGACACCTACGAGCAGTACTTC.

This sequence joins TRBV7-9 and TRBJ1-1, with 7 bases fitting TRBD1. V shed 6 bases and J 1 base; nucleotides not matched to a gene: 14. Germline V lookup: CDR1 SEHNR, CDR2 FQNEAQ (reference sequence). The CDR3 length is 17 residues. CDR3 region: CASRSSGTAPRNTEAFF. The CDR3 region has the DNA TGTGCCAGCAGATCGTCCGGGACAGCCCCCAGGAACACTGAAGCTTTCTTT.

The chain joins TRBV30 to TRBJ1-2, with D uncertain. Germline V lookup: CDR1 GTSNPN, CDR2 SVGIG (reference sequence). This CDR3 has 11 amino acids. V dropped 6 bases and J dropped 0 bases, with 5 bases sitting between them. CDR3 DNA: TGTGCCTGCGGGGCTAACTATGGCTACACCTTC. It encodes CACGANYGYTF.

This chain uses TRBV29-1 with TRBJ2-1, with 10 bases aligning to TRBD1. CDR1 is SQVTM, CDR2 ANQGSEA, per germline. The CDR3 covers 12 residues. V lost 7 bases, J lost 6 bases, and 3 bases stayed unmatched. The DNA for the CDR3 is TGCAGCGCTTGGGACAGGGGCAATGAGCAGTTCTTC. Residues: CSAWDRGNEQFF.